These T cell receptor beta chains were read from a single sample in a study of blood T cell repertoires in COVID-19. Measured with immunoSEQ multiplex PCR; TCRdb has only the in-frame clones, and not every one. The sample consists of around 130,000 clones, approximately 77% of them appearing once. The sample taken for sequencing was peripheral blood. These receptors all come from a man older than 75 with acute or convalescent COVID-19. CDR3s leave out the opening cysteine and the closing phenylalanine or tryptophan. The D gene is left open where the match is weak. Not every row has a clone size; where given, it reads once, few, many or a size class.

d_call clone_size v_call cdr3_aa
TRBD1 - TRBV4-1 ASSQQGVTDTQY
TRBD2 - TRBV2 ASNPTSGGVADTQY
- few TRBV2 ASSEQTSSYNEQF
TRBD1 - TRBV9 ASSVSGTGLTEAF
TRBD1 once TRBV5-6 ASSLAGDRGQF
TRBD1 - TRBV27 ASSRGTGSNQPQH
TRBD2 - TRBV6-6 ASSLAGLQETQY
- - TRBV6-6 ASSLSQGLEQY
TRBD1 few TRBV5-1 ASTRQGQKYNEQF
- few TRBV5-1 ASSLARTDYGYT
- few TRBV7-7 ASNLDEGAQY
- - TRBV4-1 ASSQGLGGSGANVLT
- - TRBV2 ASRKDRPINQPQH
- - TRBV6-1 ASSEGVYNSPLH
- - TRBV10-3 AISELNLGGRNEQF
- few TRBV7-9 ASTRGAYNEQF
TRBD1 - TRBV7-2 ASSQGQSSNQPQH
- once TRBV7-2 ASSPLARGEQY
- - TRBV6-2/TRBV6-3 ASSYGNVLKSKGSQHIQY
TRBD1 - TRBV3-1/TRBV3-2 ASSPGQGARETQY
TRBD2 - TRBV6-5 ASSWTSAHNNEQF
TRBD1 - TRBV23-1 ASSQGQWIYYGYT
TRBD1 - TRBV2 ASRGQGDEKLF